The rows below give T cell receptor beta chains drawn from one sample of a study of shared clonotypes between healthy human individuals. Measured with immunoSEQ multiplex PCR; TCRdb has only the in-frame clones, and not every one. This sample has about 1,500,000 clones, with roughly 96% found just once. Sequencing was performed on naive CD4+ T cells sorted from blood. All receptors derive from a young man in good health. Each CDR3 is given with its conserved first and last residue. D genes are given only for firm matches. Clone size, where shown, is once, few, many, or a class for clones that have expanded.

V gene: TRBV21-1
J gene: TRBJ2-7
D gene: -
clone size: few
CDR3 DNA: TGTGCCAGATTACAGGGGTGTGGAAACGAGCAGTACTTC
CDR3 protein: CARLQGCGNEQYF

V gene: TRBV7-3
J gene: TRBJ2-2
D gene: -
clone size: -
CDR3 DNA: TGTGCCAGCAGCCCAATGGCGGTAAACACCGGGGAGCTGTTTTTT
CDR3 protein: CASSPMAVNTGELFF

V gene: TRBV5-4
J gene: TRBJ2-1
D gene: TRBD2
clone size: -
CDR3 DNA: TGTGCCAGCAGCAAGGGACTAGCGGGAGAAGGGGGGCAGTTCTTC
CDR3 protein: CASSKGLAGEGGQFF

V gene: TRBV10-3
J gene: TRBJ2-1
D gene: TRBD1
clone size: -
CDR3 DNA: TGTGCCATCAGCCGGGACAGGGGGTACAATGAGCAGTTCTTC
CDR3 protein: CAISRDRGYNEQFF

V gene: TRBV4-3
J gene: TRBJ2-6
D gene: TRBD1
clone size: -
CDR3 DNA: TGCGCCAGCAGCCAAGTATCCTCCAGGACAGGGAACTCTGGGGCCAACGTCCTGACTTTC
CDR3 protein: CASSQVSSRTGNSGANVLTF

V gene: TRBV18
J gene: TRBJ2-5
D gene: -
clone size: -
CDR3 DNA: TGTGCCAGCTCACCACAGAGAGTGACGGCAGCACGGAAGACCCAGTACTTC
CDR3 protein: CASSPQRVTAARKTQYF

V gene: TRBV19
J gene: TRBJ2-4
D gene: -
clone size: -
CDR3 DNA: TGTGCCAGTAGTAGCGACAGGAAAAACATTCAGTACTTC
CDR3 protein: CASSSDRKNIQYF

V gene: TRBV5-1
J gene: TRBJ2-2
D gene: -
clone size: -
CDR3 DNA: TGCGCCAGCAGCCCCGGGGCGCCCACCGGGGAGCTGTTTTTT
CDR3 protein: CASSPGAPTGELFF

V gene: TRBV7-2
J gene: TRBJ2-3
D gene: TRBD2
clone size: once
CDR3 DNA: TGTGCCAGCAGAAGTGTAGCGGGTAGCACAGATACGCAGTATTTT
CDR3 protein: CASRSVAGSTDTQYF

V gene: TRBV29-1
J gene: TRBJ2-6
D gene: -
clone size: -
CDR3 DNA: TGCAGCGTTGATATGTCTGGGGCCAACGTCCTGACTTTC
CDR3 protein: CSVDMSGANVLTF

V gene: TRBV10-3
J gene: TRBJ2-3
D gene: TRBD2
clone size: -
CDR3 DNA: TGTGCCATCAACCCGGGACTAGCGGGAGGGCCAGATACGCAGTATTTT
CDR3 protein: CAINPGLAGGPDTQYF

V gene: TRBV4-2
J gene: TRBJ1-5
D gene: TRBD1
clone size: -
CDR3 DNA: TGTGCCAGCAGCCAAGACGTCGTGGGGGGCGCAGGGGGTCAGCCCCAGCATTTT
CDR3 protein: CASSQDVVGGAGGQPQHF

V gene: TRBV15
J gene: TRBJ2-3
D gene: -
clone size: once
CDR3 DNA: TGTGCCACCAGCAGAGATACAGTCACAGATACGCAGTATTTT
CDR3 protein: CATSRDTVTDTQYF

V gene: TRBV27
J gene: TRBJ1-1
D gene: TRBD1
clone size: few
CDR3 DNA: TGTGCCAGCATTCCCCAGGGGACAGGGGATGAAGCTTTCTTT
CDR3 protein: CASIPQGTGDEAFF

V gene: TRBV15
J gene: TRBJ1-4
D gene: -
clone size: -
CDR3 DNA: TGTGCCACCAGCCTTGTCGGGCCAGCTAATGAAAAACTGTTTTTT
CDR3 protein: CATSLVGPANEKLFF

V gene: TRBV29-1
J gene: TRBJ1-5
D gene: -
clone size: -
CDR3 DNA: TGCAGCGTTGGCAGTAGCAATCAGCCCCAGCATTTT
CDR3 protein: CSVGSSNQPQHF

V gene: TRBV27
J gene: TRBJ1-5
D gene: -
clone size: -
CDR3 DNA: TGTGCCAGCAGCCTTAGGGCGACAAACCAGAATAGCAATCAGCCCCAGCATTTT
CDR3 protein: CASSLRATNQNSNQPQHF

V gene: TRBV25-1
J gene: TRBJ2-1
D gene: -
clone size: -
CDR3 DNA: TGTGCCAGCAGCATAGTATCCTGGGATGAGCAGTTCTTC
CDR3 protein: CASSIVSWDEQFF

V gene: TRBV19
J gene: TRBJ1-5
D gene: -
clone size: -
CDR3 DNA: TGTGCCAGTAGTATTATCACAGATCAGCCCCAGCATTTT
CDR3 protein: CASSIITDQPQHF

V gene: TRBV28
J gene: TRBJ1-5
D gene: -
clone size: -
CDR3 DNA: TGTGCCAGCAGATCCGGGTTGGCGAATCAGCCCCAGCATTTT
CDR3 protein: CASRSGLANQPQHF

V gene: TRBV30
J gene: TRBJ2-4
D gene: TRBD1
clone size: -
CDR3 DNA: TGTGATAGGACCAGGGGGAAGGGGAAAAACATTCAGTACTTC
CDR3 protein: CDRTRGKGKNIQYF

V gene: TRBV14
J gene: TRBJ2-5
D gene: -
clone size: -
CDR3 DNA: TGTGCCAGCAGCCAAGAAGTTGGGGCCGGAGAGACCCAGTACTTC
CDR3 protein: CASSQEVGAGETQYF

V gene: TRBV6-6
J gene: TRBJ2-5
D gene: TRBD2
clone size: -
CDR3 DNA: TGTGCCAGCAGTTCCCCCGGGAGGAGGGAGACCCAGTACTTC
CDR3 protein: CASSSPGRRETQYF

V gene: TRBV5-1
J gene: TRBJ2-1
D gene: TRBD2
clone size: -
CDR3 DNA: TGCGCCAGCAGCTCTACTCTAGCGGGCAATGAGCAGTTCTTC
CDR3 protein: CASSSTLAGNEQFF

V gene: TRBV2
J gene: TRBJ2-1
D gene: -
clone size: -
CDR3 DNA: TGTGCCAAGTCGAGGAGCCGGGGCAATGAGCAGTTCTTC
CDR3 protein: CAKSRSRGNEQFF

V gene: TRBV7-6
J gene: TRBJ2-7
D gene: TRBD2
clone size: -
CDR3 DNA: TGTGCCAGCAGCCTCGGGACTAGCGTTTACGAGCAGTACTTC
CDR3 protein: CASSLGTSVYEQYF

V gene: TRBV6-5
J gene: TRBJ1-1
D gene: -
clone size: -
CDR3 DNA: TGTGCCAGCAGTTACTCTGGACAAGCGAACACTGAAGCTTTCTTT
CDR3 protein: CASSYSGQANTEAFF

V gene: TRBV14
J gene: TRBJ2-7
D gene: -
clone size: -
CDR3 DNA: TGTGCCAGCAGCCAAGAGTTCGGGAGAACCCACGAGCAGTACTTC
CDR3 protein: CASSQEFGRTHEQYF

V gene: TRBV28
J gene: TRBJ2-5
D gene: -
clone size: -
CDR3 DNA: TGTGCCAGCAGAGCTAGCTTATTCGAGACCCAGTACTTC
CDR3 protein: CASRASLFETQYF